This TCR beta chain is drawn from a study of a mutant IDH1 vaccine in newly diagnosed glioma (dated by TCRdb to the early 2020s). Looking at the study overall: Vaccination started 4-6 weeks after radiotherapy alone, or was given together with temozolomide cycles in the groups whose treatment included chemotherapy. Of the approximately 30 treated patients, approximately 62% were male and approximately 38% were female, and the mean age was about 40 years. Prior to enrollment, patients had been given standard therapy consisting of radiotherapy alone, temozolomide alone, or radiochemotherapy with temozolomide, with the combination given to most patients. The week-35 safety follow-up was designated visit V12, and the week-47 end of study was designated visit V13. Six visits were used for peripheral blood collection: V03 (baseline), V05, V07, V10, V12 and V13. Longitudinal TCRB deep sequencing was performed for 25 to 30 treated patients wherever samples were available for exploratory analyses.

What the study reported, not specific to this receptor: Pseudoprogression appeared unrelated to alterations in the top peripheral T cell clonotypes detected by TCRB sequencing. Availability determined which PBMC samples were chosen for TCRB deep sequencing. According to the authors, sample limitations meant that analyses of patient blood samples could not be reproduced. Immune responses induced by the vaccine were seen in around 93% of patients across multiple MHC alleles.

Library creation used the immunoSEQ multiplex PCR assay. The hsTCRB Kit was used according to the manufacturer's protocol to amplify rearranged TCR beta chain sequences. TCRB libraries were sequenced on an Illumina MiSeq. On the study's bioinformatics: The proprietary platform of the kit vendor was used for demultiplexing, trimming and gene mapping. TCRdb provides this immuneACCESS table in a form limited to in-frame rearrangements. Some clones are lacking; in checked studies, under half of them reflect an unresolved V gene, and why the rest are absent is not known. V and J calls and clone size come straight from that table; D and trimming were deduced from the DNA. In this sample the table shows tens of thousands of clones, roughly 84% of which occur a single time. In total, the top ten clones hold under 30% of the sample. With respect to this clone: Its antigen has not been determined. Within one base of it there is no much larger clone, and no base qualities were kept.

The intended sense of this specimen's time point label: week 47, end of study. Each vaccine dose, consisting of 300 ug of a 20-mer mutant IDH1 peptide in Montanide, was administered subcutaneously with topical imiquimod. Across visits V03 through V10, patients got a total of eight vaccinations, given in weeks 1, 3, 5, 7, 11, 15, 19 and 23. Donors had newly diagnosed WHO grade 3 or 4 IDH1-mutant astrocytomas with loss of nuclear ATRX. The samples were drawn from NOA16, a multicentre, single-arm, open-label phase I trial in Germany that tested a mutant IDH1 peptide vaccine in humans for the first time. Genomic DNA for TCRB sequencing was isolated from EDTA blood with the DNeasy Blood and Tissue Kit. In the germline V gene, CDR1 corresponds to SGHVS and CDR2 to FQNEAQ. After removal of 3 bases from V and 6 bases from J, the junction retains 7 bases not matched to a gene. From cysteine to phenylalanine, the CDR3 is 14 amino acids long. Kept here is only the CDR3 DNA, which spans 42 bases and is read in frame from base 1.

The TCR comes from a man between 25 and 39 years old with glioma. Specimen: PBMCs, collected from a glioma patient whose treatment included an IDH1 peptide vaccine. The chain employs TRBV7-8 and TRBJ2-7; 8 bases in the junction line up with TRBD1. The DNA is TGTGCCAGCAGCTTGGCCGGGACAGGCGGCGAGCAGTACTTC. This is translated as CASSLAGTGGEQYF. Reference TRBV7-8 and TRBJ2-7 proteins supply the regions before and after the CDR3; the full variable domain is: GAGVSQSPRYKVAKRGQDVALRCDPISGHVSLFWYQQALGQGPEFLTYFQNEAQLDKSGLPSDRFFAERPEGSVSTLKIQRTQQEDSAVYLCASSLAGTGGEQYFGPGTRLTVT.